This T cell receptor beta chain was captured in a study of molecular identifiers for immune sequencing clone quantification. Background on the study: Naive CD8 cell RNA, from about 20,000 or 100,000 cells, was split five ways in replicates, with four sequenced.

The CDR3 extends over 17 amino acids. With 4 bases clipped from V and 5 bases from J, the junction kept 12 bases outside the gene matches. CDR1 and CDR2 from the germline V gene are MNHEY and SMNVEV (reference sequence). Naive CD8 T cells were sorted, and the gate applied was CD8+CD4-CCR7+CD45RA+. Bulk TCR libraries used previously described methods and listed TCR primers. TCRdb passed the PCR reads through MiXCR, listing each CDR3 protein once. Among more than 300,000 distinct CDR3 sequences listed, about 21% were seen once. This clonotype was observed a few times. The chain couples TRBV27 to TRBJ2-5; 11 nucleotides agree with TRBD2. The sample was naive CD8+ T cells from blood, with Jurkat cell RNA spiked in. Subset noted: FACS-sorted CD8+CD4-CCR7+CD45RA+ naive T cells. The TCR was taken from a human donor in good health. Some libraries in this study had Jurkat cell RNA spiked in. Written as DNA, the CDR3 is TGTGCCAGCAGTTCCCTCCCTACTAGCGGGAGCAGGGAGACCCAGTACTTC. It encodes CASSSLPTSGSRETQYF.